The T cell receptor beta chain under discussion was sequenced for a study of neurological immune-mediated disorders. The CDR3 is made up of 16 amino acids. Germline CDR1 reads MNHEY; CDR2 reads SMNVEV (reference sequence). The V and J ends lost 0 bases and 5 bases respectively, with 11 bases between them. TCRdb recomputed calls from the 5' RACE reads with MiXCR, one row per CDR3 protein. Among under 60,000 distinct CDR3 sequences listed, 16% were seen once. V usage is TRBV27 and J usage is TRBJ1-6; D gene uncertain. The sequence was collected from a man in his sixties in good health. The specimen sequenced was PBMCs. For the CDR3, the DNA is TGTGCCAGCAGTTTATCTGGTAGGCAGAATAATTCACCCCTCCACTTT. Its translation is CASSLSGRQNNSPLHF.